This T cell receptor (beta chain) comes out of a study of blood T cell repertoires in COVID-19. Study-level background: The United States, Italy and Spain supplied acute and convalescent COVID-19 samples. The cDNA or gDNA used as material had been derived from T cells, B-cell-depleted T cells, or PBMCs.

The authors' processing: Reference gene primer amplification in the assay estimated nucleated cell counts. Profiled with immunoSEQ multiplex PCR; TCRdb holds only in-frame clones, not every one. D and trimming come from the DNA, and the V and J calls and clone size come from that table. The sample consists of over 40,000 clones, roughly 84% of them appearing once. The length of the CDR3 is 19 residues. The V and J ends lost 1 base and 4 bases, in that order; junction bases with no gene match: 14. The germline V gene has CDR1 SGHVS and CDR2 FQNEAQ. Sequenced sample: peripheral blood. V gene TRBV7-8 combines with J gene TRBJ1-2, with 11 nucleotides matching TRBD1. The sequence came from a man at least 80 years old with active COVID-19. In DNA, the CDR3 is TGTGCCAGCAGCTTAGAGGGGCGGCAACCAGGACAGGGGGCCTATGGCTACACCTTC. The encoded protein is CASSLEGRQPGQGAYGYTF.